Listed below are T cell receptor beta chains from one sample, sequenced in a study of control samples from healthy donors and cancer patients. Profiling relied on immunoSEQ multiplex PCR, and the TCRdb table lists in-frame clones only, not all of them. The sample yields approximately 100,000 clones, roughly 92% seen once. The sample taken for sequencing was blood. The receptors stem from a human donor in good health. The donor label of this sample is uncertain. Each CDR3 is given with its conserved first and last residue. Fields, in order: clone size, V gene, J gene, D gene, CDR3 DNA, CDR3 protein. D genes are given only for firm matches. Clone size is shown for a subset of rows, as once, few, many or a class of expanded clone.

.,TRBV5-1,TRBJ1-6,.,TGCGCCAGCAGCTTAGTCTTGACCGCCGAATCAATTTCACCCCTCCACTTT,CASSLVLTAESISPLHF
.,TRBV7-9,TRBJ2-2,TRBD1,TGTGCCAGCAGCCCAGAGGACAGGGGCGACACCGGGGAGCTGTTTTTT,CASSPEDRGDTGELFF
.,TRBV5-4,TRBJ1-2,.,TGTGCCAGCAGCTTTGGGGGCGATTTCGGAGGCTACACCTTC,CASSFGGDFGGYTF
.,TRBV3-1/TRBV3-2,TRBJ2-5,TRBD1,TGTGCCAGCAGCCCCTTTGGGACAGGGACGGAGACCCAGTACTTC,CASSPFGTGTETQYF
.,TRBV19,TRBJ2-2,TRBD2,TGTGCCAGTAGTAGACTAGCGGGGATACTGAACACCGGGGAGCTGTTTTTT,CASSRLAGILNTGELFF
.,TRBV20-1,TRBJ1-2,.,TGCAGTGCTTTGACAAGCTATGGCTACACCTTC,CSALTSYGYTF
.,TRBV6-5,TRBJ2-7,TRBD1,TGTGCCAGCAGTCCGACAGGGGGCCTCTACGAGCAGTACTTC,CASSPTGGLYEQYF
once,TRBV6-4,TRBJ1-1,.,TGTGCCAGCAGTGTTAAAGTGAACACTGAAGCTTTCTTT,CASSVKVNTEAFF
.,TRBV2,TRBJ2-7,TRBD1,TGTGCCAGCAGTGAGGAGGACAGGGGGTACGAGCAGTACTTC,CASSEEDRGYEQYF
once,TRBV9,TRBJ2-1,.,TGTGCCAGCAGCGTAGGTGGGACGATGGGGAGGAATGAGCAGTTCTTC,CASSVGGTMGRNEQFF
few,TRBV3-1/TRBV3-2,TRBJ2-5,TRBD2,TGTGCCAGCAGCCAAGGGCCAGCGGGGGGCTCCCAAGAGACCCAGTACTTC,CASSQGPAGGSQETQYF
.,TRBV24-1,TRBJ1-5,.,TGTGCCACCAGTGAGTCATATAGCAATCAGCCCCAGCATTTT,CATSESYSNQPQHF
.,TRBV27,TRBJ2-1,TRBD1,TGTGCCAGCAGTTTACTACCGGGACAGGGGTTTCACAATGAGCAGTTCTTC,CASSLLPGQGFHNEQFF
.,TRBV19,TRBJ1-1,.,TGTGCCAGTACCGAAGGAGCAGGGGTGGGTGAAGCTTTCTTT,CASTEGAGVGEAFF
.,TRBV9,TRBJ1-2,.,TGTGCCAGCAGCGTCACACCCCAGGACTATGGCTACACCTTC,CASSVTPQDYGYTF
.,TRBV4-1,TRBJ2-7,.,TGCGCCAGCAGCCCGTTCTCTGACAATATAGGACTTTCCTACGAGCAGTACTTC,CASSPFSDNIGLSYEQYF
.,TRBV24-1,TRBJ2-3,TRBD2,TGTGCCACCAGTGACCGGACTAGCGGGGGGGCAACAGATACGCAGTATTTT,CATSDRTSGGATDTQYF
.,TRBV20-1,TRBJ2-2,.,TGCAGTGCTTGGGACAACGGGGAGCTGTTTTTT,CSAWDNGELFF
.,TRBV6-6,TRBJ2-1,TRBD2,TGTGCCAGCAGGCCCGCGGGGGGCGGGTCCTACAATGAGCAGTTCTTC,CASRPAGGGSYNEQFF
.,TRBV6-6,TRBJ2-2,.,TGTGCCAGCGTGGAGGCGAACACCGGGGAGCTGTTTTTT,CASVEANTGELFF
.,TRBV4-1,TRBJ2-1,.,TGCGCCAGCAGCCTCGCCCACAATGAGCAGTTCTTC,CASSLAHNEQFF
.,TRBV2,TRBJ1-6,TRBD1,TGTGCCAGCAGTGAGACCGGGACAGTCCATTCACCCCTCCACTTT,CASSETGTVHSPLHF
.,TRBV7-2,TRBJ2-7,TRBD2,TGTGCCAGCAGCTCCGGACTAGCGGTGGACGAGCAGTACTTC,CASSSGLAVDEQYF
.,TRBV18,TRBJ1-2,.,TGTGCCAGCTCACCACAACGATCGAGCTCTCAGGCTAACTATGGCTACACCTTC,CASSPQRSSSQANYGYTF
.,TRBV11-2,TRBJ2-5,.,TGTGCCAGCAGCTTAGGATTTGGGAAGTCAGGAGAGACCCAGTACTTC,CASSLGFGKSGETQYF
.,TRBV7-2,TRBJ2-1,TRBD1,TGTGCCAGCAGCGCGGGACAGGGAAGGAATGAGCAGTTCTTC,CASSAGQGRNEQFF
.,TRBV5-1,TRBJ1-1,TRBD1,TGCGCCAGCAGCTTGGCCGGACAGGGGTTGAACACTGAAGCTTTCTTT,CASSLAGQGLNTEAFF
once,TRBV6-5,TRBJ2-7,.,TGTGCCGGCCGAGAGGGGCCGTGGGAGCAGTACTTC,CAGREGPWEQYF
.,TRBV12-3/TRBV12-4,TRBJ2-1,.,TGTGCCAGCAGTTTATTGAATGAGCAGTTCTTC,CASSLLNEQFF
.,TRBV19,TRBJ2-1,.,TGTGCCAGTAGTATATTCCCTCGGGGGAGCTCCTACAATGAGCAGTTCTTC,CASSIFPRGSSYNEQFF
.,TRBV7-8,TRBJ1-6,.,TGTGCCAGCAGCTTAAACGGGTTGGGGAGCTCCTATAATTCACCCCTCCACTTT,CASSLNGLGSSYNSPLHF
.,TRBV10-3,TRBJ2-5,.,TGTGCCATCAGTGAGTCAACGGGCAGGGGCCAAGAGACCCAGTACTTC,CAISESTGRGQETQYF
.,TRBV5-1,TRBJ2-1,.,TGCGCCAGCAGCGTTAACATGGCGGGAGAGCAGTTCTTC,CASSVNMAGEQFF
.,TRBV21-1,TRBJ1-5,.,TGTGCCAGCAGCAAAGCGCCGGGGCGTCCCCCTTATAGCAATCAGCCCCAGCATTTT,CASSKAPGRPPYSNQPQHF
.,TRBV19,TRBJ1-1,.,TGTGCCAGTAGTATAGGACTTAGCACTGAAGCTTTCTTT,CASSIGLSTEAFF
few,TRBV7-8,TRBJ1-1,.,TGTGCCAGCAGCTTAGCCCGCGGGGGTCCAGCTTTCTTT,CASSLARGGPAFF
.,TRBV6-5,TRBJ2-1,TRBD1,TGTGCCAGCGAAGGGGACAGAATGGACGATGAGCAGTTCTTC,CASEGDRMDDEQFF
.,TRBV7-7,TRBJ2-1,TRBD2,TGTGCCAGCAGCTTAAAAGGGAATAGCGGGGGACCCCACAATGAGCAGTTCTTC,CASSLKGNSGGPHNEQFF
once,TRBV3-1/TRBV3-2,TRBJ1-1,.,TGTGCCAGCAGCCGCCGACAGGCGAACACTGAAGCTTTCTTT,CASSRRQANTEAFF
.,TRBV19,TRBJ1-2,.,TGTGCCACCAGCGGATCTAACTATGGCTACACCTTC,CATSGSNYGYTF
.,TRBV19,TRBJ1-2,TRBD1,TGTGCCAGTAGTACGACAGGGGACAACTATGGCTACACCTTC,CASSTTGDNYGYTF
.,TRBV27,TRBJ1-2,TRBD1,TGTGCCAGCAGGCATAGACCCACAGGGGCGGGCTATGGCTACACCTTC,CASRHRPTGAGYGYTF
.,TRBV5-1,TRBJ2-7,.,TGCGCCAGCAGCTTGCAGGTCTTTGCTACGACCTACGAGCAGTACTTC,CASSLQVFATTYEQYF
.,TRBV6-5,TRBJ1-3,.,TGTGCCAGCAGTTACCGGGAAGCTGGAAACACCATATATTTT,CASSYREAGNTIYF
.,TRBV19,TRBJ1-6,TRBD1,TGTGCCAGTAGTTCGGGACAGGGGGCTTCACCCCTCCACTTT,CASSSGQGASPLHF
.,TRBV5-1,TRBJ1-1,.,TGCGCCAGCAGCCGGAAAGGGGAGAACACTGAAGCTTTCTTT,CASSRKGENTEAFF
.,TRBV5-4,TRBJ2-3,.,TGTGCCAGCAGCACAAGAGGGGGAGCAGATACGCAGTATTTT,CASSTRGGADTQYF